This T cell receptor (beta chain) is drawn from a study of technical replicates of blood from a handful of donors. The germline gives CDR1 GTSNPN, CDR2 SVGIG (reference sequence). CDR3 size: 14 residues. The trim removed 3 bases at V and 4 bases at J, leaving 6 bases unmatched. Produced via immunoSEQ multiplex PCR; TCRdb's table is partial and in-frame only. Among over 55,000 clones, 70% to 90% were seen once, and the ten largest hold roughly 5.2%. The receptor comes from a human donor in good health. Some clones in this sample may be carry-over from other donors' samples. The specimen was PBMCs. V is TRBV30 and J is TRBJ2-1; 7 positions agree with TRBD2. CDR3 residues: CAWSPMGGYNEQFF. The DNA of the CDR3 is TGTGCCTGGAGCCCAATGGGGGGGTACAATGAGCAGTTCTTC.